This T cell receptor beta chain was identified during a study of T cell repertoires in cytomegalovirus infection. Trimming cost V 5 bases and J 2 bases; bases outside gene matches: 8. The CDR3 sequence is 16 residues long. The germline gives CDR1 SGHVS, CDR2 FQNEAQ. In this sample, this clonotype turned up a few times. Each CDR3 protein gets one entry after TCRdb re-called the reads with MiXCR. The table shows over 150,000 distinct CDR3 sequences, with 15% to 20% occurring only once. The sample taken for sequencing was CD8+ T cells from PBMCs. This TCR was recovered from a human donor in good health (CMV status not recorded). Some clones in this sample may be carry-over from other donors' samples. The chain couples TRBV7-8 to TRBJ1-2; 10 nucleotides agree with TRBD1. The DNA of the CDR3 is TGTGCCAGCAGCCGATCGACAGGGGGCCCCAACTATGGCTACACCTTC. Its translation: CASSRSTGGPNYGYTF.